The 3 T cell receptor beta chains below were found in one sample sequenced in a study of Ad26.COV2.S vaccination and SARS-CoV-2 variants. As for treatment: roughly 19 received Ad26.COV2.S at low or high dose, single or two shots; roughly 5 received placebo; per-sample allocation not given. On day 63 after the first injection, vaccine and placebo recipients gave samples. Profiled with immunoSEQ multiplex PCR; TCRdb holds only in-frame clones, not every one. This sample has about 480,000 clones, with roughly 89% found just once. The specimen comprised peripheral blood, sampled in a trial of Ad26.COV2.S vaccine versus placebo. Every receptor here comes from a person aged 18-65 years who received the Ad26.COV2.S COVID-19 vaccine or a placebo.

This clone appeared a few times. The CDR3, as DNA: TGTGCCAGCAGCCCTGGGCCAGCGAACACCGGGGAGCTGTTTTTT. This translates into CASSPGPANTGELFF. The chain carries TRBV7-3 and TRBJ2-2; D not resolved. Trimming took off 5 bases at V and 0 bases at J, with 10 bases between the two ends. The germline V gene has CDR1 SGHTA and CDR2 FQGTGA. The CDR3 is made up of 15 amino acids.

This chain joins TRBV24-1 and TRBJ2-1, with 8 bases lining up with TRBD2. The V gene's germline CDR1 is KGHDR and CDR2 SFDVKD. V shed 4 bases and J 1 base; nucleotides not matched to a gene: 5. The CDR3 runs 16 residues. The CDR3 loop is CATSDPGGTSYNEQFF. DNA of the CDR3: TGTGCCACCAGTGACCCGGGAGGGACTTCCTACAATGAGCAGTTCTTC.

J is TRBJ2-5 and V is TRBV29-1; no definite D call. Germline assignment: CDR1 SQVTM and CDR2 ANQGSEA. The CDR3 spans 11 residues. Trimming took off 6 bases at V and 2 bases at J, with 7 bases between the two ends. Here the CDR3 DNA reads TGCAGCGTGGGTCCACAAGAGACCCAGTACTTC. It is translated as CSVGPQETQYF.